This TCR beta chain was documented in a study of metastatic and nonmetastatic thyroid tumors. About the research overall: Comparative analysis of repertoires was undertaken across blood and tumor or nodule tissue obtained from malignant and benign thyroid patients.

Each patient came to thyroid surgery without any prior treatment (of any kind). This clone came up a few times. Its matching antigen is unknown. This could be a read error, since a much larger clone is one nucleotide away. There are 20 residues in the CDR3. V was trimmed by 2 bases and J by 0 bases, leaving 24 bases between them. CDR1 is MDHEN and CDR2 is SYDVKM in the germline V gene. With MiXCR, TCRdb called clones anew from the PCR reads. The sample contains around 40,000 clones, about a sixth of which appear only once. The study, taken as a whole, reports: As reported, TCR beta diversity in blood and tumor was significantly higher in malignant thyroid tumors than in benign nodules.

The receptor comes from a male donor with papillary thyroid cancer or a benign thyroid nodule (not recorded which). Some clones in this sample may be carry-over from other donors' samples. The genes are TRBV28 and TRBJ2-3; the D gene is possibly TRBD2 (6 bases). Sequencing input: blood. CDR3 residues: CASSLAGLRVLGTSTDTQYF. CDR3 bases: TGTGCCAGCAGTTTAGCGGGGCTCCGGGTGCTAGGGACTAGCACAGATACGCAGTATTTT. The full variable domain, completed using reference TRBV28 and TRBJ2-3, is DVKVTQSSRYLVKRTGEKVFLECVQDMDHENMFWYRQDPGLGLRLIYFSYDVKMKEKGDIPEGYSVSREKKERFSLILESASTNQTSMYLCASSLAGLRVLGTSTDTQYFGPGTRLTVL.